This is a list of T cell receptor beta chains from one sample in a study of blood T cell repertoires in COVID-19. Generated by immunoSEQ multiplex PCR, the TCRdb table keeps only in-frame clones and is missing some. The sample carries fewer than 200,000 clones, over 60% recorded once. Material: peripheral blood. The receptors come from a woman older than 75 with acute or convalescent COVID-19. The CDR3 runs from the conserved cysteine through the conserved F or W. Some rows mark clone size as missing; the rest say once, few, many or name a class of expanded clone.

abundance: -; j_gene: TRBJ1-5; v_gene: TRBV9; CDR3aa: CASSTSGASNQPQHF
abundance: -; j_gene: TRBJ1-1; v_gene: TRBV30; CDR3aa: CAWDRGYDTEAFF
abundance: many; j_gene: TRBJ2-7; v_gene: TRBV25-1; CDR3aa: CASSELGTGGYEQYF
abundance: -; j_gene: TRBJ1-5; v_gene: TRBV11-2; CDR3aa: CASSSQGAGNQPQHF
abundance: few; j_gene: TRBJ2-7; v_gene: TRBV5-1; CDR3aa: CASSMGLASSYEQYF
abundance: -; j_gene: TRBJ1-2; v_gene: TRBV23-1; CDR3aa: CASSQSRQGARSGYTF
abundance: -; j_gene: TRBJ1-2; v_gene: TRBV7-2; CDR3aa: CASKPRQDLDYGYTF
abundance: -; j_gene: TRBJ2-1; v_gene: TRBV14; CDR3aa: CASRRGARDEQFF
abundance: -; j_gene: TRBJ2-7; v_gene: TRBV19; CDR3aa: CASSSRQGSYEQYF
abundance: few; j_gene: TRBJ2-2; v_gene: TRBV24-1; CDR3aa: CATSGTSGTGELFF
abundance: -; j_gene: TRBJ2-6; v_gene: TRBV19; CDR3aa: CASRDSLTSGANVLTF
abundance: -; j_gene: TRBJ2-5; v_gene: TRBV19; CDR3aa: CASSSRSGQGKETQYF
abundance: -; j_gene: TRBJ1-2; v_gene: TRBV29-1; CDR3aa: CSVHPTGSRTNYGYTF
abundance: -; j_gene: TRBJ2-2; v_gene: TRBV6-6; CDR3aa: CASSYGGSNTGELFF
abundance: -; j_gene: TRBJ2-7; v_gene: TRBV4-3; CDR3aa: CASSRGQGSFGEQYF
abundance: once; j_gene: TRBJ1-1; v_gene: TRBV27; CDR3aa: CASSPYRGGTQEAFF
abundance: -; j_gene: TRBJ1-4; v_gene: TRBV27; CDR3aa: CASSTRGDEKLFF
abundance: -; j_gene: TRBJ1-5; v_gene: TRBV19; CDR3aa: CASSIVGGQPQHF